The next 30 T cell receptor beta chains were all read from a single sample in a study of tumor-infiltrating lymphocytes in primary liver carcinoma. The study co-extracted DNA and RNA from 20-30 mg of unsorted bulk tissue. A primer in the constant region served to generate TCR beta cDNA from roughly 550 ng of total RNA. Generation of the TCR beta libraries relied on three nested multiplex PCR rounds using slightly modified ARM-PCR. The two initial PCR rounds, roughly 9 cycles each, used TRBV1-TRBV30 forward and C-beta reverse primers. TCRdb re-called the multiplex PCR reads through MiXCR, storing one row per CDR3 protein. The sample lists more than 100,000 distinct CDR3 sequences, about 59% occurring once. The material sequenced was liver tumor tissue from sampling region 1. Subset here: tumor region T1, superior pole. The receptors come from a woman aged 60 to 75 with primary liver carcinoma and hepatitis B virus infection.

A word on this clonotype: Without the conserved terminal phenylalanine or tryptophan, this CDR3 likely stems from a read error. V and J are TRBV11-2 and TRBJ2-3, with a possible D match to TRBD2 (5 bases). V was shortened by 2 bases and J by 0 bases, with 15 bases between the two germline ends. In germline, CDR1 is SGHAT, CDR2 FQNNGV. This CDR3 spans 17 amino acids. Here the CDR3 reads CASSLIMGRRSTDTQYY. CDR3 sequence (DNA): TGTGCCAGCAGCTTAATAATGGGGAGAAGGAGCACAGATACGCAGTATTAT.

This chain uses TRBV7-2 with TRBJ2-7, with D possibly being TRBD2 (6 bases). The CDR3 extends over 15 amino acids. The germline gives CDR1 SGHTA, CDR2 FQGNSA. The V gene lost 1 base and the J gene lost 6 bases, with 16 bases spanning the gap. CDR3 protein: CASSLVGRDLSEQYF. In DNA, the CDR3 is TGTGCCAGCAGCTTAGTGGGGCGGGATCTTTCCGAGCAGTACTTC.

As to this clonotype: One end of the junction varies from germline; a read error may be responsible. The chain has TRBV11-2 and TRBJ2-5; D remains ambiguous. CDR1 is SGHAT and CDR2 is FQNNGV in the germline V gene. This CDR3 contains 11 residues. The CDR3 DNA reads TGTGCCAGCAGCCCCACAGAGGCCCAGTACTTC. Amino acids: CASSPTEAQYF.

The chain uses TRBV28 and TRBJ2-3; tentatively, D is TRBD2 (7 bases). The V gene's germline CDR1 is MDHEN and CDR2 SYDVKM. Trimming left V 8 bases short and J 2 bases short, with 17 bases between. The CDR3 sequence is 15 residues long. In nucleotides, the CDR3 is TGTGCCAGCGTGGGAGGGGGAGAGGCCACAGATACGCAGTATTTT. Amino acid sequence: CASVGGGEATDTQYF.

Note on this clonotype: A much larger clone sits a single nucleotide away, making a read error possible. This chain connects TRBV4-2 to TRBJ2-1; 11 positions agree with TRBD2. V shed 2 bases, J shed 11 bases, and the junction held 11 bases outside the gene matches. The CDR3 covers 16 residues. Germline loops: CDR1 LGHNA, CDR2 YNFKEQ. As DNA, the CDR3 is TGTGCCAGCAGCCAACCGGGACTAGCGGATCGGAATAAGCAGTTCTTC. This encodes CASSQPGLADRNKQFF.

On this clonotype: A much bigger clone sits one base away, suggesting this may be a read error. The chain recombines TRBV6-5 with TRBJ1-6; TRBD1 matches at 11 bases. CDR3 length equals 18 residues. Germline loops: CDR1 MNHEY, CDR2 SVGAGI. CDR3 in amino acids: CASSVTRGGTGGNSSLHF. Written as DNA, the CDR3 is TGTGCCAGCAGTGTAACCCGAGGTGGGACAGGGGGGAATTCATCCCTCCACTTT.

Details on this clonotype: A junction end diverges from the germline sequence, so it may reflect a read error. The CDR3 DNA is TGTGCCAACAGCAGGAGACTAGCGAGAGGGCCCGGGGATGAGCAGTTCTTC. Its protein is CANSRRLARGPGDEQFF. The chain is built from TRBV11-2 and TRBJ2-1, with 8 nucleotides matching TRBD2. CDR1 and CDR2 from the germline V gene are SGHAT and FQNNGV. The CDR3 extends over 17 amino acids.

This chain joins TRBV11-2 and TRBJ2-7, with D maybe TRBD1 (6 bases). Trimming left V 5 bases short and J 3 bases short, with 20 bases between. Germline V gene sequence: CDR1 SGHAT, CDR2 FQNNGV. The CDR3 contains 16 residues. CDR3 coding DNA: TGTGCCAGCAGCCGACTGACACAGGGTTGGGTCTACGAGCAGTACTTC. This gives the protein CASSRLTQGWVYEQYF. Variable domain in full (rest from reference TRBV11-2 and TRBJ2-7): EAGVAQSPRYKIIEKRQSVAFWCNPISGHATLYWYQQILGQGPKLLIQFQNNGVVDDSQLPKDRFSAERLKGVDSTLKIQPAKLEDSAVYLCASSRLTQGWVYEQYFGPGTRLTVT.

With respect to this clonotype: The CDR3 carries no conserved terminal phenylalanine or tryptophan, so it likely arises from a read error. The rearrangement links TRBV4-1 to TRBJ1-2; D is possibly TRBD1 (6 bases). CDR1 MGHRA and CDR2 YSYEKL come from the germline V gene. The CDR3 has 16 residues. The CDR3 DNA is TGTGCCAGCAGCCAAGATCAGTGGACAGAATCGGGTGGCTACACCTCC. Translating gives CASSQDQWTESGGYTS.

About this clonotype: This could be a read error, since a much larger clone is one nucleotide away. This chain links TRBV13 with TRBJ1-2, with unresolved D. The CDR3 covers 12 residues. The V gene's germline CDR1 is PRHDT and CDR2 FYEKMQ (reference sequence). The germline V and J ends were trimmed by 5 bases and 4 bases, with 8 bases remaining between them. The CDR3 DNA sequence: TGTGCCAGCAGCCCCGGGATCTATGGCTACACCTTC. Translated, it gives CASSPGIYGYTF.

Note on this clonotype: This may come from a read error, since a much larger clone is one base off. This sequence joins TRBV6-5 and TRBJ1-5; 7 bases agree with TRBD1. In germline, CDR1 is MNHEY, CDR2 SVGAGI. CDR3 length: 15 residues. Here the CDR3 DNA reads TGTGTCAGCAGTTACTCGGGACAGAGCAATCAGCCCCAGCATTTT. Translating gives CVSSYSGQSNQPQHF.

Note on this clonotype: A much larger clone lies a single base off, so this may be a read error. The chain joins TRBV6-1 to TRBJ2-1; D is undetermined. This CDR3 is 15 amino acids long. Germline V gene lookup returns CDR1 MNHNS and CDR2 SASEGT. The V gene lost 4 bases and the J gene lost 3 bases, with 13 bases spanning the gap. The CDR3 DNA reads as TGTGCCAGCAGTGGAAGGTCTATAGTCTACAATGAGCAGTTCTTC. Translating gives CASSGRSIVYNEQFF.

This clonotype was counted ten times or more. J is TRBJ1-2 and V is TRBV29-1; tentative D call: TRBD1 (6 bases). The CDR3 is 13 residues long. The germline V gene has CDR1 SQVTM and CDR2 ANQGSEA. The V end lost 4 bases, the J end lost 0 bases, and 9 bases lay between the germline ends. The chain's CDR3 is CSVARDTNYGYTF. CDR3 sequence (DNA): TGCAGCGTTGCCCGGGACACTAACTATGGCTACACCTTC.

There are many counts of this clonotype. V is TRBV4-2 and J is TRBJ2-1, with TRBD2 matching 14 bases. In germline, CDR1 is LGHNA, CDR2 YNFKEQ. V lost 4 bases, J lost 8 bases, and 7 bases stayed unmatched. The CDR3 has 16 residues. The CDR3 loop is CASSPGTSGSDYEQFF. Written as DNA, the CDR3 is TGTGCCAGCAGCCCCGGGACTAGCGGGAGTGACTATGAGCAGTTCTTC.

V is TRBV28 and J is TRBJ2-5; D is undetermined. Per the germline V gene, CDR1 is MDHEN and CDR2 is SYDVKM. Trimming removed 4 bases from V and 5 bases from J, with 8 bases in between. The length of the CDR3 is 12 residues. The CDR3 region is CASSYNSETQYF. Written as DNA, the CDR3 is TGTGCCAGCAGTTACAATTCGGAGACCCAGTACTTC.

On this clonotype itself: Given a much more abundant clone one base away, this may be a read error. The CDR3 end shows no conserved phenylalanine or tryptophan, and so a read error is likely. The chain links TRBV13 to TRBJ1-1; 8 positions match TRBD1. Germline-derived CDR1 and CDR2 are PRHDT and FYEKMQ (reference sequence). This CDR3 is 14 amino acids long. V lost 5 bases, J lost 4 bases, and 6 bases stayed unmatched. DNA for the CDR3: TGTGCCAGCAGCCGTACAGGGGGATCCACTGAAGCTTTCATT. This codes for CASSRTGGSTEAFI.

This clonotype is medium-sized within its sample. The chain carries TRBV11-1 and TRBJ1-1; D is perhaps TRBD1 (5 bases). Germline V CDR1 and CDR2: SGHAT, FQDESV (reference sequence). The CDR3 loop spans 14 amino acids. The V end was cut by 5 bases, the J end by 0 bases, with 10 bases between. The CDR3 reads CASSQDILNTEAFF. CDR3 DNA: TGTGCCAGCAGCCAGGACATATTGAACACTGAAGCTTTCTTT.

To note about this clonotype: This sequence may be a read error, since a much larger clone differs from it by one base. The gene calls are TRBV12-3 or TRBV12-4 and TRBJ2-7; tentative D call: TRBD1 (6 bases). There are 12 residues in the CDR3. In nucleotides, the CDR3 is TGTGCCTGCAGGGGCGGAACCTACGAGCAGTACTTC. Translating gives CACRGGTYEQYF.

In this sample, this clonotype turned up many times. This chain joins TRBV12-3 or TRBV12-4 and TRBJ1-5; D is possibly TRBD1 (5 bases). The CDR3 totals 15 residues. With 6 bases removed from V and 3 bases from J, the gap between germline ends came to 15 bases. The CDR3 loop is CASSPEGNVNQPQHF. Written as DNA, the CDR3 is TGTGCCAGCAGCCCCGAGGGGAATGTCAATCAGCCCCAGCATTTT.

For this clonotype: A junction boundary mismatches the germline segment, possibly from a read error. V usage is TRBV5-5 and J usage is TRBJ2-2, with D maybe TRBD1 (5 bases). Germline V CDR1 and CDR2: SGHKS, YYEKEE (reference sequence). CDR3 size: 15 residues. CDR3 protein: CASNLFVQGTGELFF. CDR3 in DNA: TGTGCCAGCAACTTGTTTGTGCAGGGTACCGGTGAGCTGTTTTTT.

The chain links TRBV5-1 to TRBJ2-1; either TRBD1 or TRBD2 may supply D (6 bases each). The V gene's germline CDR1 is SGHRS and CDR2 YFSETQ. CDR3 length equals 13 residues. With 3 bases removed from V and 8 bases from J, the gap between germline ends came to 12 bases. CDR3 coding DNA: TGCGCCAGCAGCTGGGGGGCCCGCGATGAGCAGTTCTTC. Protein: CASSWGARDEQFF.

The chain is built from TRBV6-4 and TRBJ2-3; 11 bases fit TRBD1. V was clipped by 3 bases and J by 4 bases; unmatched bases: 0. The V gene's germline CDR1 is MRHNA and CDR2 SNTAGT. This CDR3 has 14 amino acids. CDR3: CASSEGQGADTQYF. CDR3 coding DNA: TGTGCCAGCAGTGAGGGACAGGGGGCAGATACGCAGTATTTT.

In regard to this clonotype: Given a much more abundant clone one base away, this may be a read error. V usage is TRBV6-2 or TRBV6-3 and J usage is TRBJ1-1, with a possible D match to TRBD1 (5 bases). The CDR3 covers 17 residues. Germline CDR1 is MNHEY and CDR2 is SVGEGT. CDR3 coding DNA: TGTGCCAGCAGTTACAATGGGGCGAAGAGTGTGGACACTGAAGTTTTCTTT. Its protein product is CASSYNGAKSVDTEVFF.

Worth noting for this clonotype: The CDR3 carries no conserved terminal phenylalanine or tryptophan, so it likely arises from a read error. No DNA is shown, since the ends of the CDR3 on it are uncertain; the CDR3 is the one TCRdb lists. The rearrangement links TRBV11-1 to TRBJ2-7; the table's D call of TRBD1 was not tested on the DNA. The CDR3 extends over 15 residues, inclusive of both ends. Germline values: CDR1 SGHAT, CDR2 FQDESV (reference sequence). The CDR3 sequence is CASSPRTAGLREQYL.

In this sample, this clonotype turned up a few times. The junction differs from germline at one of its ends, possibly a read error. V gene TRBV11-2 combines with J gene TRBJ2-7; D is possibly TRBD2 (5 bases). CDR1 is SGHAT and CDR2 is FQNNGV in the germline V gene. The CDR3 extends over 13 amino acids. Here the CDR3 reads CAGSSSVTYEQYF. DNA of the CDR3: TGTGCCGGCAGCAGTAGCGTGACCTACGAGCAGTATTTC.

Regarding this clonotype: This clone may be a read error of a much larger clone one base away. The chain joins TRBV29-1 to TRBJ2-1, with D maybe TRBD1 (6 bases). Germline V gives CDR1 SQVTM, CDR2 ANQGSEA. Trimming stripped 7 bases from V and 8 bases from J, with 21 bases between. The CDR3 has 14 amino acids. CDR3 loop: CSGTRLGGPDEQFF. CDR3 coding DNA: TGCAGCGGGACGAGGTTAGGGGGACCTGATGAGCAGTTCTTC.

The count of this clonotype is one. The chain is built from TRBV28 and TRBJ2-1; 8 bases are a match to TRBD2. V was clipped by 11 bases and J by 7 bases; unmatched bases: 16. Germline V lookup: CDR1 MDHEN, CDR2 SYDVKM. This CDR3 region has 15 residues. CDR3 region: CAGTSSAGAGNEQFF. For the CDR3, the DNA is TGTGCCGGCACCTCATCAGCGGGAGCGGGTAATGAGCAGTTCTTC.

This chain joins TRBV7-8 and TRBJ1-5; weak D call: TRBD1 (5 bases). Looked up from germline, CDR1 is SGHVS and CDR2 is FQNEAQ. Deletions cut 7 bases from V and 1 base from J, with 17 bases between. This CDR3 is built from 16 residues. The CDR3 bases are TGTGCCAGCAACTTCGTGGCAGGGAAGAGCAATCAGCCCCAGCATTTT. This gives the protein CASNFVAGKSNQPQHF.

As to this clonotype: A much larger clonotype is one base distant, so this may be a read error. The chain is built from TRBV5-5 and TRBJ2-5, with D tentatively TRBD1 or TRBD2 (5 bases each). The CDR3 sequence is 15 residues long. CDR1 SGHKS and CDR2 YYEKEE come from the germline V gene (reference sequence). CDR3: CVSSPVVEAGETQYF. In DNA, the CDR3 is TGTGTCAGCAGCCCCGTCGTGGAGGCAGGGGAGACCCAGTACTTC.

This clonotype was counted only a few times. The CDR3 nucleotides are TGTGCCAGCAGTCCGTCGACAGGGGGCTTAGCTGGCTACACCTTC. This gives the protein CASSPSTGGLAGYTF. The chain joins TRBV12-3 or TRBV12-4 to TRBJ1-2; 10 nucleotides agree with TRBD1. This CDR3 spans 15 amino acids. V lost 5 bases and J lost 7; bases outside the gene matches: 10.